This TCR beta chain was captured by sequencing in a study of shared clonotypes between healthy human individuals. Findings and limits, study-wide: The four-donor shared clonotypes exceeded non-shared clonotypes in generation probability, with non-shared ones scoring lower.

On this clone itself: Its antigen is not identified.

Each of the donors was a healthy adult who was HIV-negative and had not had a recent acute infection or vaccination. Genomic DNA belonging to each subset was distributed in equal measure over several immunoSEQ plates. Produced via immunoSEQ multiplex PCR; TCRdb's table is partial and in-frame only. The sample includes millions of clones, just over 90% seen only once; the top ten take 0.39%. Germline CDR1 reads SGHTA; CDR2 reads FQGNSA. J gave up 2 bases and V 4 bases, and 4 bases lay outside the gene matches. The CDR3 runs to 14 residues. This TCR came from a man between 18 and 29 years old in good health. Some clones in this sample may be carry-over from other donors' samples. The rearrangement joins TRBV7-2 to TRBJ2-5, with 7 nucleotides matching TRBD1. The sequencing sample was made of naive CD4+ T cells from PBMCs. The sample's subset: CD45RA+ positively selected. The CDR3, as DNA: TGTGCCAGCAGCTCGGGACAGATACAAGAGACCCAGTACTTC. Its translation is CASSSGQIQETQYF.